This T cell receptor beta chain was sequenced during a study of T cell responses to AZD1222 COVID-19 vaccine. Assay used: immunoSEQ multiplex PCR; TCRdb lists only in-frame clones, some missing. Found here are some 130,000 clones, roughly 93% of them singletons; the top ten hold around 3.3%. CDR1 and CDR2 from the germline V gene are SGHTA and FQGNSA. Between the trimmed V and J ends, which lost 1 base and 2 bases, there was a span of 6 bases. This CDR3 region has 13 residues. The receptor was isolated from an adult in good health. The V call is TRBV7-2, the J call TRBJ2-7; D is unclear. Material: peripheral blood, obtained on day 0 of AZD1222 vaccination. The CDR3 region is CASSLVETYEQYF. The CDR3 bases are TGTGCCAGCAGCTTAGTCGAGACCTACGAGCAGTACTTC.